Sequencing of this T cell receptor (beta chain) was carried out in a study of T cell responses to AZD1222 COVID-19 vaccine. General study points: Among those given AZD1222, only 5 to 7 were seropositive at baseline. Among vaccine-associated CD4 TCRs, coverage spanned spike, with dominance at 160-218 and 743-854. Clonal diversity may have been underestimated, and the donors were mostly white British, with more females than males. None of the repertoires were sampled until the peak T cell response had passed.

V shed 0 bases, J shed 5 bases, and the junction held 6 bases outside the gene matches. The CDR3 spans 16 residues. Germline V gives CDR1 SGDLS, CDR2 YYNGEE. Assay used: immunoSEQ multiplex PCR; TCRdb lists only in-frame clones, some missing. The data contain 130,000 to 150,000 clones, under 95% of them singletons. Notes on this clone: Its matching antigen is unknown.

This chain connects TRBV9 to TRBJ2-7; 12 bases align to TRBD1. This TCR derives from an adult in good health. The source was peripheral blood, collected on day 0 of MenACWY control vaccination. CDR3 sequence (DNA): TGTGCCAGCAGCGTAGAAGGGACAGGGGGCTTCCACGAGCAGTACTTC. The encoded protein is CASSVEGTGGFHEQYF.